A selection of T cell receptor beta chains follows, all from one sample in a study of cytomegalovirus exposure and HLA in healthy donors. Sequenced by immunoSEQ multiplex PCR; TCRdb stores in-frame clones only, minus some. The data hold around 260,000 clones, with about 90% observed a single time. Sequencing was performed on PBMCs. Receptors were obtained from a woman in her 30s in good health and CMV-seronegative. Each CDR3 is given with its conserved first and last residue. The D gene is left open where the match is weak. Part of the rows lack a size; the others show once, few, many or a class for expanded clones.

j_call: TRBJ2-5
d_call: -
clone_size: -
v_call: TRBV20-1
cdr3_nt: TGCAGTGCAGGGGAAGAGACCCAGTACTTC
cdr3_aa: CSAGEETQYF

j_call: TRBJ2-3
d_call: -
clone_size: -
v_call: TRBV29-1
cdr3_nt: TGCAGCGTTGAAAGTAGACCAGATACGCAGTATTTT
cdr3_aa: CSVESRPDTQYF

j_call: TRBJ2-7
d_call: -
clone_size: -
v_call: TRBV11-2
cdr3_nt: TGTGCCAGCAGCTTACCGGGACAAAGCTCCTACGAGCAGTACTTC
cdr3_aa: CASSLPGQSSYEQYF

j_call: TRBJ2-5
d_call: -
clone_size: -
v_call: TRBV28
cdr3_nt: TGTGCCAGCCAGGATAGGGGGCAAGAGACCCAGTACTTC
cdr3_aa: CASQDRGQETQYF

j_call: TRBJ2-5
d_call: TRBD2
clone_size: -
v_call: TRBV7-2
cdr3_nt: TGTGCCAGCAGCCCAGGACTAGCGGGAGGGTCGGGGGGGACCCAGTACTTC
cdr3_aa: CASSPGLAGGSGGTQYF

j_call: TRBJ2-5
d_call: -
clone_size: -
v_call: TRBV6-1
cdr3_nt: TGTGCCAGCAGTAGGGGGAGCACCCGAGAGACCCAGTACTTC
cdr3_aa: CASSRGSTRETQYF

j_call: TRBJ2-1
d_call: -
clone_size: -
v_call: TRBV19
cdr3_nt: TGTGCCAGTAGTATAGGGGCTGGGGAGGTGAACAATGAGCAGTTCTTC
cdr3_aa: CASSIGAGEVNNEQFF

j_call: TRBJ2-7
d_call: -
clone_size: few
v_call: TRBV9
cdr3_nt: TGTGCCAGCAGCCCGGGACGTAAGAGCTCCTACGAGCAGTACTTC
cdr3_aa: CASSPGRKSSYEQYF

j_call: TRBJ2-1
d_call: TRBD2
clone_size: -
v_call: TRBV28
cdr3_nt: TGTGCCAGCAGAGTTGGGGGTACTAGCGTTTTCAATGAGCAGTTCTTC
cdr3_aa: CASRVGGTSVFNEQFF

j_call: TRBJ2-3
d_call: -
clone_size: -
v_call: TRBV7-9
cdr3_nt: TGTGCCAGCAGCTTAGACAACACAGATACGCAGTATTTT
cdr3_aa: CASSLDNTDTQYF

j_call: TRBJ2-1
d_call: -
clone_size: -
v_call: TRBV11-2
cdr3_nt: TGTGCCAGCAGCCAAGACAGGTCCCGAGATGGTGAGCAGTTCTTC
cdr3_aa: CASSQDRSRDGEQFF

j_call: TRBJ2-2
d_call: -
clone_size: -
v_call: TRBV29-1
cdr3_nt: TGCAGCGTTGAGAGTACCGGGGAGCTGTTTTTT
cdr3_aa: CSVESTGELFF

j_call: TRBJ1-2
d_call: -
clone_size: -
v_call: TRBV21-1
cdr3_nt: TGTGCCAGCAGCAAAGGACAGAAGGCTAACTATGGCTACACCTTC
cdr3_aa: CASSKGQKANYGYTF

j_call: TRBJ2-7
d_call: TRBD2
clone_size: -
v_call: TRBV6-6
cdr3_nt: TGTGCCAGCAGCTACCTAAGCGGGATCAGCTCCTACGAGCAGTACTTC
cdr3_aa: CASSYLSGISSYEQYF

j_call: TRBJ1-5
d_call: -
clone_size: -
v_call: TRBV27
cdr3_nt: TGTGCCAGCGGGGTTGCATGGGATCAGCCCCAGCATTTT
cdr3_aa: CASGVAWDQPQHF

j_call: TRBJ2-3
d_call: -
clone_size: -
v_call: TRBV28
cdr3_nt: TGTGCCAGCAGTGGCCGCCCGCGAGGCCCAGATACGCAGTATTTT
cdr3_aa: CASSGRPRGPDTQYF

j_call: TRBJ2-1
d_call: -
clone_size: -
v_call: TRBV19
cdr3_nt: TGTGCCAGTAGTATTTCGGGGAACTACAATGAGCAGTTCTTC
cdr3_aa: CASSISGNYNEQFF

j_call: TRBJ2-7
d_call: TRBD2
clone_size: -
v_call: TRBV28
cdr3_nt: TGTGCCAGCAGTTTTGTTGGGACTAGCTCCTACGAGCAGTACTTC
cdr3_aa: CASSFVGTSSYEQYF

j_call: TRBJ1-4
d_call: -
clone_size: -
v_call: TRBV30
cdr3_nt: TGTGCCTGGGGAAAGTTGGTGACTAATGAAAAACTGTTTTTT
cdr3_aa: CAWGKLVTNEKLFF

j_call: TRBJ2-2
d_call: -
clone_size: -
v_call: TRBV7-9
cdr3_nt: TGTGCCAGCACCACAGAGTACGCCGGGGAGCTGTTTTTT
cdr3_aa: CASTTEYAGELFF

j_call: TRBJ2-7
d_call: -
clone_size: -
v_call: TRBV13
cdr3_nt: TGTGCCAGCAACTTACGAGGGGAATTGGGGGAGCAGTACTTC
cdr3_aa: CASNLRGELGEQYF

j_call: TRBJ2-7
d_call: -
clone_size: -
v_call: TRBV13
cdr3_nt: TGTGCCAGCAGCTCCTTGGGGGAGGAGCAGTACTTC
cdr3_aa: CASSSLGEEQYF